These 9 T cell receptor beta chains share one sample of origin, sequenced in a study of T cell responses to AZD1222 COVID-19 vaccine. Sequencing used immunoSEQ multiplex PCR; TCRdb keeps in-frame clones, though not all of them. The data hold some 180,000 clones, with approximately 94% observed a single time. The source material was peripheral blood, sampled 28 days after the second AZD1222 dose. Every receptor here comes from an adult who received the AZD1222 COVID-19 vaccine.

The chain combines TRBV27 with TRBJ2-3; 10 positions match TRBD2. V shed 5 bases, J shed 8 bases, and the junction held 19 bases outside the gene matches. The CDR3 length is 18 residues. Looked up from germline, CDR1 is MNHEY and CDR2 is SMNVEV (reference sequence). CDR3 coding DNA: TGTGCCAGCAGTACTTACGCCGGACTAGCGGCCGAATTTCTTACGCAGTATTTT. Translated, it gives CASSTYAGLAAEFLTQYF.

This chain links TRBV11-3 with TRBJ2-1; D remains ambiguous. V was cut by 1 base and J by 9 bases, with 16 bases left in between. CDR3 length equals 15 residues. Germline V lookup: CDR1 SGHNT, CDR2 YENEEA. The CDR3 bases are TGTGCCAGCAGCTTAGCGACCCATGCTCGGAGTGAGCAGTTCTTC. Amino acids: CASSLATHARSEQFF.

The chain couples TRBV2 to TRBJ1-5, with D perhaps TRBD1 (5 bases). The CDR3 is 14 residues long. V lost 3 bases, J lost 2 bases, and 8 bases lay in between. CDR1 is SNHLY and CDR2 is FYNNEI in the germline V gene. CDR3: CASSDRGGNQPQHF. CDR3 sequence (DNA): TGTGCCAGCAGTGACCGGGGCGGCAATCAGCCCCAGCATTTT.

This clone was detected once. V usage is TRBV4-1 and J usage is TRBJ1-2, with D perhaps TRBD1 (5 bases). V lost 4 bases, J lost 0 bases, and 15 bases lay in between. Germline CDR1 reads MGHRA; CDR2 reads YSYEKL. This CDR3 contains 16 residues. The CDR3 DNA reads TGCGCCAGCAGCCTTACGCAGGGCCTAGCTAACTATGGCTACACCTTC. Its protein product is CASSLTQGLANYGYTF.

The V gene is TRBV5-6, the J gene TRBJ1-5, with D perhaps matching TRBD1 (6 bases). CDR3 size: 13 residues. The V and J ends lost 4 bases and 6 bases respectively, with 11 bases between them. The germline V gene encodes CDR1 SGHDT and CDR2 YYEEEE. The CDR3 reads CASSRGGRQPQHF. The CDR3 bases are TGTGCCAGCAGCAGGGGGGGGCGTCAGCCCCAGCATTTT.

The genes are TRBV6-5 and TRBJ2-1; 10 bases are a match to TRBD2. The CDR3 covers 15 residues. J gave up 7 bases and V 8 bases, and 11 bases lay outside the gene matches. CDR1 is MNHEY, CDR2 SVGAGI, per germline. The CDR3 DNA follows: TGTGCCAGCTTCCCAAGCGGGGGGGCCGTGAATGAGCAGTTCTTC. The encoded protein is CASFPSGGAVNEQFF.

The chain employs TRBV3-1 (or the pseudogene TRBV3-2) and TRBJ2-1; D possibly uses TRBD1 or TRBD2 (5 bases each). This CDR3 comprises 16 residues. Germline V gene sequence: CDR1 LGHDT, CDR2 YNNKEL (reference sequence). Deletions cut 0 bases from V and 7 bases from J, with 16 bases between. The CDR3 DNA reads TGTGCCAGCAGCCAAGATGAGTCTAAAGAGGGGAATGAGCAGTTCTTC. This encodes CASSQDESKEGNEQFF.

V usage is TRBV2 and J usage is TRBJ2-3; D unclear. This CDR3 region has 14 residues. V lost 6 bases, J lost 0 bases, and 10 bases lay in between. Germline V lookup: CDR1 SNHLY, CDR2 FYNNEI. This chain's CDR3 is CASRPSTSTDTQYF. The CDR3 DNA is TGTGCCAGCAGGCCCTCGACTAGCACAGATACGCAGTATTTT.

In its sample, this clone was seen a few times. Other DNA variants within this sample encode the same CDR3. The chain is built from TRBV3-1 (or the pseudogene TRBV3-2) and TRBJ2-7; 10 bases align to TRBD2. The CDR3 sequence is 14 residues long. Germline loops: CDR1 LGHDT, CDR2 YNNKEL (reference sequence). V trimming: 5 bases; J trimming: 2 bases; junction bases outside the gene matches: 3. CDR3 amino acids: CASSASGRAYEQYF. DNA of the CDR3: TGTGCCAGCAGCGCAAGCGGGAGGGCCTACGAGCAGTACTTC.